This T cell receptor (beta chain) was sequenced during a study of T cell responses to AZD1222 COVID-19 vaccine. The CDR3 is 12 amino acids. Germline V CDR1 and CDR2: SGHTA, FQGNSA. V gave up 5 bases and J gave up 7 bases, with 9 bases separating them. Method: immunoSEQ multiplex PCR; TCRdb's copy keeps in-frame clones and lacks some. This table has some 130,000 clones, roughly nine tenths appearing once. This clone occurred once. The specimen comprised peripheral blood, sampled on day 0 of AZD1222 vaccination. The source of this sequence is an adult in good health. V usage is TRBV7-2 and J usage is TRBJ2-1, with D possibly being TRBD1 or TRBD2 (6 bases each). As DNA, the CDR3 is TGTGCCAGCAGCCGAGGGGGGAATGAGCAGTTCTTC. Translated, it gives CASSRGGNEQFF.